A selection of T cell receptor beta chains follows, all from one sample in a study of control samples from healthy donors and cancer patients. Generated by immunoSEQ multiplex PCR, the TCRdb table keeps only in-frame clones and is missing some. The data contain around 93,000 clones, 85% to 90% of them seen just once; the ten biggest clones take up about 14%. The sample taken for sequencing was blood. The receptors were gathered from a young man in good health. Both conserved end residues are part of each CDR3. D genes are given only for firm matches. Clone size is given for some rows only: seen once, a few or many times, or a class if the clone is expanded.

>-|TRBJ2-5|TRBD1|TRBV2
TGTGCCAGCAACAGGGGGGAGACCCAGTACTTC
CASNRGETQYF
>-|TRBJ1-1|TRBD1|TRBV11-2
TGTGCCAGCAGTCCACCCGGGACAGTAAACACTGAAGCTTTCTTT
CASSPPGTVNTEAFF
>-|TRBJ2-7|-|TRBV24-1
TGTGCCACCAGTGATAGTGGAACGGGCTCCTACGAGCAGTACTTC
CATSDSGTGSYEQYF
>-|TRBJ1-1|-|TRBV14
TGTGCCAGCAGCCTTCAGGAGAACACTGAAGCTTTCTTT
CASSLQENTEAFF
>few|TRBJ2-3|TRBD2|TRBV18
TGTGCCAGCTCACAGTTAGCGGGAGGACGAGATACGCAGTATTTT
CASSQLAGGRDTQYF
>-|TRBJ2-1|TRBD2|TRBV19
TGTGCCAGTAGTATAGGAGGGCTAGCGGGAGAGAATGAGCAGTTCTTC
CASSIGGLAGENEQFF
>-|TRBJ2-1|-|TRBV13
TGTGCCAGCAGCAGACCTAGGAGCTCCTACAATGAGCAGTTCTTC
CASSRPRSSYNEQFF
>-|TRBJ2-1|TRBD2|TRBV11-3
TGTGCCAGCAGCTTAATCTGGCGGGAGAGGAATGAGCAGTTCTTC
CASSLIWRERNEQFF
>-|TRBJ2-5|-|TRBV7-9
TGTGCCAGCAGCTTCCCTTCCAGCCAAGAGACCCAGTACTTC
CASSFPSSQETQYF
>-|TRBJ1-3|-|TRBV6-5
TGTGCCAGCAGGAGCGTCTGGGGCTCTGGAAACACCATATATTTT
CASRSVWGSGNTIYF
>-|TRBJ1-2|TRBD1|TRBV5-1
TGCGCCAGCAGGGCCGGGACAGGGGAGCGTCCAGGTTCTGATGGCTACACCTTC
CASRAGTGERPGSDGYTF
>-|TRBJ2-7|-|TRBV30
TGTGCCTGGAGTGTACACGGAGGATACGAGCAGTACTTC
CAWSVHGGYEQYF
>-|TRBJ2-7|TRBD1|TRBV7-2
TGTGCCAGCAGCCTTACCGGGACAGGCCTCTACGAGCAGTACTTC
CASSLTGTGLYEQYF
>-|TRBJ2-3|-|TRBV6-2/TRBV6-3
TGTGCCAGCAGTTACTCGAGATCAGGGGGGCCCTTCGGAGATACGCAGTATTTT
CASSYSRSGGPFGDTQYF
>once|TRBJ2-5|-|TRBV7-9
TGTGCCAGCAGCTTAGGTTGGTGGGAGACCCAGTACTTC
CASSLGWWETQYF
>-|TRBJ2-6|-|TRBV7-3
TGTGCCAGCAGCTTTGGTCACCTCTCTGGGGCCAACGTCCTGACTTTC
CASSFGHLSGANVLTF
>-|TRBJ2-3|TRBD1|TRBV5-5
TGTGCCAGCAGCTTTGGACAGGCCTGGGATACGCAGTATTTT
CASSFGQAWDTQYF
>-|TRBJ2-2|-|TRBV24-1
TGTGCCACCAGTGATTACTTCGACAGGCCCGACACCGGGGAGCTGTTTTTT
CATSDYFDRPDTGELFF
>-|TRBJ2-7|-|TRBV5-5
TGTGCCAGCAGCTTGGTAGAGGCAGGAGGACACTACGAGCAGTACTTC
CASSLVEAGGHYEQYF
>-|TRBJ2-7|TRBD1|TRBV20-1
TGCAGTGCTAGTCCGGGACAGGAGCTCTCCTACGAGCAGTACTTC
CSASPGQELSYEQYF
>-|TRBJ1-4|-|TRBV4-2
TGTGCCAGCAGCCTCCGGTTAAATGAAAAACTGTTTTTT
CASSLRLNEKLFF
>-|TRBJ1-1|-|TRBV12-3/TRBV12-4
TGTGCCAGCAGTTTACGGCAGGGAGCTTTCTTT
CASSLRQGAFF
>-|TRBJ2-7|-|TRBV13
TGTGCCAGCAGCTTGACTAGGGTCGAGCAGTACTTC
CASSLTRVEQYF
>-|TRBJ2-3|-|TRBV7-2
TGTGCCAGCAGCTTAGTCCGGACTCTAACAGATACGCAGTATTTT
CASSLVRTLTDTQYF
>-|TRBJ1-2|-|TRBV5-1
TGCGCCAGCAGCTTGGTTCCTCGGACGAGACTACGGAGCCGTGGCTACACCTTC
CASSLVPRTRLRSRGYTF
>-|TRBJ2-3|-|TRBV7-3
TGTGCCAGCAGTCCCTCACCTGGGGGGGGCCGCACAGATACGCAGTATTTT
CASSPSPGGGRTDTQYF
>-|TRBJ2-1|TRBD2|TRBV28
TGTGCCAGCGGGGGACTAGCGGAACCCTACAATGAGCAGTTCTTC
CASGGLAEPYNEQFF
>-|TRBJ2-3|-|TRBV7-8
TGTGCCAGTAATCCCGGGGCTACCACCGGTACGCAGTATTTT
CASNPGATTGTQYF
>-|TRBJ2-1|TRBD2|TRBV29-1
TGCAGCGTTGATACACAGGGCCTAGCGGGGGATAATGAGCAGTTCTTC
CSVDTQGLAGDNEQFF
>-|TRBJ2-5|TRBD1|TRBV2
TGTGCCAGCAGTGTAGGGACAGGGGAGACCCAGTACTTC
CASSVGTGETQYF
>few|TRBJ1-5|-|TRBV27
TGTGCCAGCAGTTTCGGACACCAAAATCAGCCCCAGCATTTT
CASSFGHQNQPQHF
>-|TRBJ1-4|-|TRBV28
TGTGCCAGCGAATCAGGGTTAAATGAAAAACTGTTTTTT
CASESGLNEKLFF
>-|TRBJ2-7|-|TRBV18
TGTGCCAGCTCTCACCGGACAGACAGCTCCTACGAGCAGTACTTC
CASSHRTDSSYEQYF
>once|TRBJ1-4|TRBD1|TRBV19
TGTGCCAGTAGTACCCGGGACAGGGGGTACGGAAAACTGTTTTTT
CASSTRDRGYGKLFF
>-|TRBJ1-6|-|TRBV7-2
TGTGCCAGCAGCTTATGGGTGTCAGCAAATTCACCCCTCCACTTT
CASSLWVSANSPLHF
>-|TRBJ2-7|TRBD1|TRBV3-1/TRBV3-2
TGTGCCAGCAGCCAAAGGACAGGGGGCTACGAGCAGTACTTC
CASSQRTGGYEQYF
>-|TRBJ2-1|TRBD2|TRBV4-1
TGCGCCAGCAGCCAAGGACCTAGCGGGAGGGCGGGTGAGCAGTTCTTC
CASSQGPSGRAGEQFF
>-|TRBJ2-2|TRBD2|TRBV11-2
TGTGCCAGCACCCTCCGGGGGGGTAGTACCGGGGAGCTGTTTTTT
CASTLRGGSTGELFF
>-|TRBJ2-1|-|TRBV24-1
TGTGCCACCAGTGGGCAGGGTTTGGGCTTATGGAATGAGCAGTTCTTC
CATSGQGLGLWNEQFF